This entry lists 2 T cell receptor beta chains sequenced from one sample in a study of T cell responses to AZD1222 COVID-19 vaccine. Assay used: immunoSEQ multiplex PCR; TCRdb lists only in-frame clones, some missing. The sample carries around 140,000 clones, roughly 85% recorded once. This sample comprised peripheral blood, obtained on day 0 of AZD1222 vaccination. The source of these receptors is an adult in good health.

The chain links TRBV27 to TRBJ1-5, with D maybe TRBD1 (5 bases). The CDR3 covers 14 residues. From germline, CDR1 is MNHEY and CDR2 SMNVEV (reference sequence). V was trimmed by 6 bases and J by 3 bases, leaving 12 bases between them. In DNA form, the CDR3 reads TGTGCCAGCAGCCCGGGGGGGACCAATCAGCCCCAGCATTTT. Translating it yields CASSPGGTNQPQHF.

The V call is TRBV5-6, the J call TRBJ1-2; D is uncertain. The CDR3 runs to 13 residues. CDR1 SGHDT and CDR2 YYEEEE come from the germline V gene. Trimming left V 0 bases short and J 8 bases short, with 11 bases between. The chain's CDR3 is CASSLGPFEGYTF. In nucleotides, the CDR3 is TGTGCCAGCAGCTTGGGACCCTTCGAGGGCTACACCTTC.